The 5 T cell receptor beta chains listed next were all sequenced from one sample in a study of shared clonotypes between healthy human individuals. CD45RO-negative, CCR7-selected cells formed the naive CD8 fraction, which excluded terminally differentiated effector memory CD45RA+ cells. Data came from immunoSEQ multiplex PCR; TCRdb stores just in-frame clones and leaves some out. The sample consists of hundreds of thousands of clones, roughly 98% of them appearing once. Sample: naive CD8+ T cells sorted from blood. The receptors derive from a man aged 30-40 years in good health.

Comment on this clone: Other nucleotide sequences from this sample produce the same CDR3. The J gene is TRBJ2-2, the V gene TRBV28; D gene ambiguous. CDR3 length equals 13 residues. The germline CDR1 and CDR2 sequences are MDHEN and SYDVKM. V was shortened by 3 bases and J by 5 bases, with 7 bases between the two germline ends. The CDR3 DNA is TGTGCCAGCAGTTTCCGGGCGACCGGGGAGCTGTTTTTT. Translated, it gives CASSFRATGELFF.

The chain employs TRBV7-9 and TRBJ2-5; TRBD1 or TRBD2 may be the D gene (5 bases each). This CDR3 is 12 amino acids long. Germline CDR1 SEHNR, CDR2 FQNEAQ (reference sequence). The ends were cut back, 5 bases at V and 5 bases at J, with 9 bases in the middle. The DNA for the CDR3 is TGTGCCAGCAGCCCGGGGCCGGAGACCCAGTACTTC. Translation gives CASSPGPETQYF.

The chain links TRBV15 to TRBJ2-2; 8 bases match TRBD1. The CDR3 contains 16 residues. The germline V gene encodes CDR1 LNHNV and CDR2 YYDKDF (reference sequence). V lost 7 bases, J lost 4 bases, and 11 bases stayed unmatched. DNA of the CDR3: TGTGCCACCACAGCAGAGCTTCAGGGGGCCACCGGGGAGCTGTTTTTT. Translating gives CATTAELQGATGELFF.

This chain links TRBV14 with TRBJ2-1; 9 nucleotides agree with TRBD1. Germline trimming cut 4 bases from V and 1 base from J; bases unmatched to any gene: 8. In germline, CDR1 is SGHDN, CDR2 FVKESK. The CDR3 consists of 17 residues. Here the CDR3 reads CASSPHRGLRSYNEQFF. CDR3 nucleotides: TGTGCCAGCAGCCCCCACAGGGGGCTGAGGTCCTACAATGAGCAGTTCTTC.

V is TRBV27 and J is TRBJ2-7; 8 positions match TRBD1. V trimming: 2 bases; J trimming: 6 bases; junction bases outside the gene matches: 9. Germline CDR1 is MNHEY and CDR2 is SMNVEV (reference sequence). This CDR3 spans 15 amino acids. CDR3 DNA: TGTGCCAGCAGTTTAAGGACAGGGCCAAGGAGCGAGCAGTACTTC. It yields the protein CASSLRTGPRSEQYF.